This T cell receptor beta chain originates from a study of T cell clonotyping in hematopoietic cell transplantation. Overall study context: Pretransplant recipient samples were taken after cytoreduction. Study results and limitations: Higher Inverse Simpson Index values in graft donor and pretransplant recipient predicted broader posttransplant TCR diversity. Recipient TCR diversity dropped after transplant; expanded clonotypes rose from day 30 to 180.

Time point: recipient sample about 28 days before transplant, after cytoreduction. Recipients were bled about 28 days pretransplant and at posttransplant days 30, 100, 180. As regards this clone: Its antigen is undetermined.

The CDR3 totals 16 residues. Germline values: CDR1 MNHEY, CDR2 SVGAGI. Unmatched junction bases numbered 11, after V lost 4 bases and J lost 8 bases. Using immunoSEQ multiplex PCR, the repertoire was profiled, and TCRdb retains in-frame clones only, with some absent. The sample has tens of thousands of clones; approximately 80% are singletons. This chain joins TRBV6-5 and TRBJ1-4, with 9 bases matching TRBD1. This TCR was recovered from a man in his sixties with myelodysplastic syndrome. Some clones in this sample may be carry-over from other donors' samples. Specimen: peripheral blood mononuclear cells, collected before stem cell transplant. The chain's CDR3 is CASSSGYRGQHEKLFF. DNA for the CDR3: TGTGCCAGCAGTTCCGGATACAGGGGGCAGCACGAAAAACTGTTTTTT.